What follows describes a single T cell receptor beta chain. Assay used: immunoSEQ multiplex PCR; TCRdb lists only in-frame clones, some missing. The repertoire includes about 94,000 clones, roughly 92% of them detected once, and 0.99% sits in the top ten. The entry originates in a study of T cell changes during pregnancy in multiple sclerosis. Germline V gene lookup returns CDR1 SGHVS and CDR2 FQNEAQ. J gave up 5 bases and V 1 base, and 5 bases lay outside the gene matches. This CDR3 region has 14 residues. This chain connects TRBV7-8 to TRBJ2-7, with 7 bases fitting TRBD1. Material: peripheral blood, obtained after pregnancy. This TCR was recovered from a female donor with multiple sclerosis, enrolled in a pregnancy study. CDR3 nucleotide sequence: TGTGCCAGCAGCTTAGGTCGAGGGGGCAACGAGCAGTACTTC. As protein: CASSLGRGGNEQYF.